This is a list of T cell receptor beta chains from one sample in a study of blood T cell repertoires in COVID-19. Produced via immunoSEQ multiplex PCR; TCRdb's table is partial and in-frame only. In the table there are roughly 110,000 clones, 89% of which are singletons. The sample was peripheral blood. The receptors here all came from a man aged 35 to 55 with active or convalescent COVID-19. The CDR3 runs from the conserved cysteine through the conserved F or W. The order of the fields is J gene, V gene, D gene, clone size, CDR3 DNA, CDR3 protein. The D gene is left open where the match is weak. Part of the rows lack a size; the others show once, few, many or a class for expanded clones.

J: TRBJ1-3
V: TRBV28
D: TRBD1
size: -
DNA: TGTGCCACGCTCACAGGGGTAGGCGGAAACACCATATATTTT
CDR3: CATLTGVGGNTIYF

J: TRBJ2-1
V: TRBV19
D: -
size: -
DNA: TGTGCCAGTAGTACGTTAGTGGATGAGCAGTTCTTC
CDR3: CASSTLVDEQFF

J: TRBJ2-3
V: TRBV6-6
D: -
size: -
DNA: TGTGCCAGCAGTTACGGCTTCCGGGTCACAGATACGCAGTATTTT
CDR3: CASSYGFRVTDTQYF

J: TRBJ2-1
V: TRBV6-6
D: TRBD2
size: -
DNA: TGTGCCTGCGGGAGCTCCCAATACAATGAGCAGTTCTTC
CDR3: CACGSSQYNEQFF

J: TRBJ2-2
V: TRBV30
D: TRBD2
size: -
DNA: TGTGCCTGGAATGGCGGGAGGTACACCGGGGAGCTGTTTTTT
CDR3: CAWNGGRYTGELFF

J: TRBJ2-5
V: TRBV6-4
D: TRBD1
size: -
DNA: TGTGCCAGCAGCGAGGGGGCGCAGAAGACCCAGTACTTC
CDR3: CASSEGAQKTQYF

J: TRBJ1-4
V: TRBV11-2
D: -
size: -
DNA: TGTGCCAGCACCGAGACGACAGCAACTAATGAAAAACTGTTTTTT
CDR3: CASTETTATNEKLFF

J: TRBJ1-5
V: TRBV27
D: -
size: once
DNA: TGTGCCAGCAGTTCAGAATATAGCAATCAGCCCCAGCATTTT
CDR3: CASSSEYSNQPQHF

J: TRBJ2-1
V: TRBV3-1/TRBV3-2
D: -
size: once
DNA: TGTGCCAGCAGCCCGACCGGACAACAGGGTGAGCAGTTCTTC
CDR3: CASSPTGQQGEQFF

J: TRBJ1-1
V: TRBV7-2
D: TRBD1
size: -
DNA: TGTGCCAGCAGCCCGCAGGGGACAGCTGTGAGGGCTTTCTTT
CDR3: CASSPQGTAVRAFF

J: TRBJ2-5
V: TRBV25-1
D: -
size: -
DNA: TGTGCCAGCAGTGGGGATCGGACAGTGCAAGAGACCCAGTACTTC
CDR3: CASSGDRTVQETQYF

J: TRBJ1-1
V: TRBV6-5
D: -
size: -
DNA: TGTGCCAGCAACGGGATTATGAACACTGAAGCTTTCTTT
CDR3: CASNGIMNTEAFF

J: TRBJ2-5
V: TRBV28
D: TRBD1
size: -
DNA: TGTGCCAGCAGTGATAGCAACAGGGGGCCTGGGACCCAGTACTTC
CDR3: CASSDSNRGPGTQYF

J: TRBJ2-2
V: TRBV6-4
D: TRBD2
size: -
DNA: TGTGCCAGCAGCGGACTAGCGGGAGGACCGAACACCGGGGAGCTGTTTTTT
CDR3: CASSGLAGGPNTGELFF

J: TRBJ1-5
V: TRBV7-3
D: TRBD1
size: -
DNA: TGTGCCAGCAGCTTGGACAGGGGCCAGCCCCAGCATTTT
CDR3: CASSLDRGQPQHF

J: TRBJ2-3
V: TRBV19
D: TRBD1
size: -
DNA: TGTGCCAGTAGTAATAACAGGGGATCTACAGATACGCAGTATTTT
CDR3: CASSNNRGSTDTQYF

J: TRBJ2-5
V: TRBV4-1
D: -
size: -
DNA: TGCGCCAGCAGCCAAGGGAGTGGCGGGTTCCAAGAGACCCAGTACTTC
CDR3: CASSQGSGGFQETQYF

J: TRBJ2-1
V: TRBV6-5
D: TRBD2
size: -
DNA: TGTGCCAGCAGCACGAGGCTAGCGGGAGCCTATGAGCAGTTCTTC
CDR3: CASSTRLAGAYEQFF

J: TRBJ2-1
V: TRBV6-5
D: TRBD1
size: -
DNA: TGTGCCAGCGGAGGGGGGTGGACAGGGCGCAATGAGCAGTTCTTC
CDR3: CASGGGWTGRNEQFF

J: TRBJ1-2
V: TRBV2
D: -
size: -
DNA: TGTGCCAGCAGTTACTGGACAGCCGACGCAGGGGGCTACACCTTC
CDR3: CASSYWTADAGGYTF

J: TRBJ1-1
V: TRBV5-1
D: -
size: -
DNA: TGCGCCAGCAGCTCCAGGGAGAACACTGAAGCTTTCTTT
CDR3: CASSSRENTEAFF

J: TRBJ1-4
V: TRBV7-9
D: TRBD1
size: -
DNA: TGTGCCAGCAGCATACAGGGGATCGATGAAAAACTGTTTTTT
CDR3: CASSIQGIDEKLFF

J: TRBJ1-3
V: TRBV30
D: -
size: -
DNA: TGTGCCTGGAGTGAGACAGGCCAAACCATATATTTT
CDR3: CAWSETGQTIYF

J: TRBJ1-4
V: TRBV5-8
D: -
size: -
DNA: TGTGCCAGCAGCTTGGGGACAGATTTTGCAACTAATGAAAAACTGTTTTTT
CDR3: CASSLGTDFATNEKLFF

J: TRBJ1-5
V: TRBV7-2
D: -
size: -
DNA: TGTGCCAGCAGCTTTACAGATAGCAATCAGCCCCAGCATTTT
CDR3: CASSFTDSNQPQHF

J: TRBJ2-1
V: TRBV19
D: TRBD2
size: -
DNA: TGTGCCAGTAGTATGGACCTGGCGGGACTAGCGGGAGGGTATGAGCAGTTCTTC
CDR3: CASSMDLAGLAGGYEQFF

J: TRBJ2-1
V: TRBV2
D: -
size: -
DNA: TGTGCCACTACCCCTTCCAATGAGCAGTTCTTC
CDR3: CATTPSNEQFF

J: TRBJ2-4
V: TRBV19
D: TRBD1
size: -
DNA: TGTGCCAGTAGTAAGGGACAGGGCTTAGCCAAAAACATTCAGTACTTC
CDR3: CASSKGQGLAKNIQYF

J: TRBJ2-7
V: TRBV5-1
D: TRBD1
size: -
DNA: TGCGCCAGCAGCTCCGGGACAGGGTCCTACGAGCAGTACTTC
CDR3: CASSSGTGSYEQYF

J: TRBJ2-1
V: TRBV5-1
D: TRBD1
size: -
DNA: TGCGCCAGCAGCTTGGTACAGGGGGCATACAATGAGCAGTTCTTC
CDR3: CASSLVQGAYNEQFF

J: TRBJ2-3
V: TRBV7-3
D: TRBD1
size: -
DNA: TGTGCCAGCAGCGGTGGGGGACAGGGCACAGATACGCAGTATTTT
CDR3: CASSGGGQGTDTQYF

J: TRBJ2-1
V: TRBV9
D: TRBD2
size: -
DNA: TGTGCCAGCAGTCTAGCGGGAAGTTCCTACAATGAGCAGTTCTTC
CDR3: CASSLAGSSYNEQFF

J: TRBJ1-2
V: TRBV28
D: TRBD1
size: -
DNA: TGTGCCATCCTGAACCCGACAGGGTCTAACTATGGCTACACCTTC
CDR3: CAILNPTGSNYGYTF

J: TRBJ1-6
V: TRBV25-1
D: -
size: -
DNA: TGTGCCAGCAGTGAGCCGGGGGAACGTTCACCCCTCCACTTT
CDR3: CASSEPGERSPLHF

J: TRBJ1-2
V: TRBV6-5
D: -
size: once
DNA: TGTGCCAGCAGCCCCGGCCGCCTAGTTGACTATGGCTACACCTTC
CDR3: CASSPGRLVDYGYTF

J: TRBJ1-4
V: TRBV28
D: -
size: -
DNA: TGTGCCAGCAGCCCGGGGGGTGAAAAACTGTTTTTT
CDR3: CASSPGGEKLFF

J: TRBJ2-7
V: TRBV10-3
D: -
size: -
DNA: TGTGCCATCAGTGAGTCGATGGCCGTATCCTACGAGCAGTACTTC
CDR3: CAISESMAVSYEQYF

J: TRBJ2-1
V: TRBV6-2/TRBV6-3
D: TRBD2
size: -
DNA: TGTGCCAGCAGCCGCGCCGGGACTAGCGGGAGAAGTGGGTTCTTC
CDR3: CASSRAGTSGRSGFF

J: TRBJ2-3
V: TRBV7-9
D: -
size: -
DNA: TGTGCCAGCACCATGGAGAGGGTCGGGGCAGATACGCAGTATTTT
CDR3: CASTMERVGADTQYF

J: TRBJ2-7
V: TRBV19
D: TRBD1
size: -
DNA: TGTGCCAGTAAAGGACGGGACAGGGTCTCCTACGAGCAGTACTTC
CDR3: CASKGRDRVSYEQYF

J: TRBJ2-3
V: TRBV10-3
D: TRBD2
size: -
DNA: TGTGCCACCTCGAGAGCGGGAGGGCCCGATACGCAGTATTTT
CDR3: CATSRAGGPDTQYF

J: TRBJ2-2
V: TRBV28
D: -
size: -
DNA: TGTGCCAGCAGTTTATTGACACTAGTCGCTACCGGGGAGCTGTTTTTT
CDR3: CASSLLTLVATGELFF

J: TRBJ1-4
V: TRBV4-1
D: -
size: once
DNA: TGCGCCAGCAGCCAAGGTTCGGGTTTGAAAAAACTGTTTTTT
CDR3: CASSQGSGLKKLFF

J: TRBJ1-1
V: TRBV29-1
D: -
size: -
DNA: TGCAGCGTTTATGGGGGGTGGGGCACTGAAGCTTTCTTT
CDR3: CSVYGGWGTEAFF

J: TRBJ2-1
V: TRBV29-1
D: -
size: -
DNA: TGCAGCGTTGGGGGCAGGGTGGATGAGCAGTTCTTC
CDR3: CSVGGRVDEQFF

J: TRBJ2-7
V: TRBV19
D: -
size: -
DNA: TGTGCCAGTAGTATGCGTCACCCCGAGCAGTACTTC
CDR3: CASSMRHPEQYF